The 5 T cell receptor beta chains below were found in one sample sequenced in a study of Ad26.COV2.S vaccination and SARS-CoV-2 variants. Clones were sequenced by immunoSEQ multiplex PCR, and TCRdb holds only the in-frame ones, with some missing. The sample lists 350,000 to 450,000 clones; around four fifths were seen once. This sample's treatment: about 20 received Ad26.COV2.S at low or high dose, single or two shots; 5 received placebo; per-sample allocation not given. Collection of the samples took place on day 63 after the first injection of vaccine or placebo. The sample consisted of peripheral blood, taken in a trial of Ad26.COV2.S vaccine versus placebo. The receptors were sampled from a person between 18 and 65 years old who received the Ad26.COV2.S COVID-19 vaccine or a placebo.

The rearrangement links TRBV11-2 to TRBJ2-1; TRBD2 matches 8 bases. This CDR3 has 15 amino acids. Germline V gene sequence: CDR1 SGHAT, CDR2 FQNNGV. Germline trimming cut 5 bases from V and 6 bases from J; bases unmatched to any gene: 9. The CDR3 coding sequence is TGTGCCAGCAGCCCCATCGGGGGGGCCCTCAATGAGCAGTTCTTC. This encodes CASSPIGGALNEQFF.

This chain joins TRBV30 and TRBJ2-3; 12 bases align to TRBD2. Germline loops: CDR1 GTSNPN, CDR2 SVGIG (reference sequence). This CDR3 region has 16 residues. V shed 7 bases, J shed 1 base, and the junction held 9 bases outside the gene matches. The CDR3 region has the DNA TGTGCCTACGGGCTAGCGGGAGGGCCGGGCACAGATACGCAGTATTTT. As protein: CAYGLAGGPGTDTQYF.

The chain carries TRBV28 and TRBJ2-7, with TRBD2 matching over 10 bases. The CDR3 contains 18 residues. The trim removed 4 bases at V and 4 bases at J, leaving 16 bases unmatched. Germline V gene lookup returns CDR1 MDHEN and CDR2 SYDVKM. The DNA for the CDR3 is TGTGCCAGCAGTTCATTAGGAGTGAGGAGCGGGAGGGCTTACGAGCAGTACTTC. Amino acid sequence: CASSSLGVRSGRAYEQYF.

The chain uses TRBV12-3 or TRBV12-4 and TRBJ1-1; D remains unclear. The germline V and J ends were trimmed by 3 bases and 10 bases, with 12 bases remaining between them. There are 12 residues in the CDR3. CDR3 protein: CASSLTPLGAFF. CDR3 nucleotide sequence: TGTGCCAGCAGTTTGACCCCGCTTGGAGCTTTCTTT.

This clone was recorded only once. V and J are TRBV12-2 and TRBJ2-7; TRBD2 was called by the table and not checked on the DNA. TRBV12-2 is shown as a pseudogene. The length of the CDR3 is 14 residues. The CDR3 protein is CASRLARRRYEQYF. CDR3 DNA sequence: TGTGCAAGTCGCTTAGCGCGGCGGAGGTACGAGCAGTACTTC.